Below are 27 T cell receptor beta chains sequenced from a single sample in a study of shared T cell receptors in the human thymus. Generated by immunoSEQ multiplex PCR, the TCRdb table keeps only in-frame clones and is missing some. The sample records hundreds of thousands of clones, 88% being singletons. This same sample was also part of a study on human thymus T cells.

Sequenced sample: thymocytes. The source of these receptors is a boy under two years old with a congenital heart defect.

The chain recombines TRBV9 with TRBJ2-5; the match to TRBD1 covers 12 bases. CDR3 length: 15 residues. CDR1 and CDR2 (germline): SGDLS, YYNGEE. Losses at the gene ends were 2 bases for V and 5 bases for J; bases not matched to a gene: 4. The CDR3 loop reads CASSVWDRGPETQYF. Here the CDR3 DNA reads TGTGCCAGCAGCGTGTGGGACAGGGGGCCGGAGACCCAGTACTTC.

CDR3 protein: CASSDDTHSGNTIYF. The CDR3 DNA is TGTGCCAGCAGCGACGACACACACTCTGGAAACACCATATATTTT. The rearrangement links TRBV9 to TRBJ1-3; D uncertain. Trimming cost V 3 bases and J 0 bases, with 10 bases left between them. Germline values: CDR1 SGDLS, CDR2 YYNGEE. This CDR3 has 15 amino acids.

The rearrangement uses TRBV11-2 and TRBJ1-4, with 8 bases aligning to TRBD1. The germline V gene encodes CDR1 SGHAT and CDR2 FQNNGV. The CDR3 contains 18 residues. After removal of 1 base from V and 3 bases from J, the junction contained 10 bases not matched to a gene. The CDR3 loop reads CASSLGGTGRPSNEKLFF. The CDR3 bases are TGTGCCAGCAGCTTAGGGGGGACAGGTCGCCCCTCTAATGAAAAACTGTTTTTT.

J is TRBJ2-5 and V is TRBV18; the D gene is possibly TRBD2 (6 bases). Germline assignment: CDR1 KGHSH and CDR2 LQKENI. This CDR3 has 17 amino acids. The V and J ends lost 2 bases and 0 bases respectively, with 16 bases between them. CDR3: CASSPAGNPINQETQYF. The CDR3 DNA follows: TGTGCCAGCTCACCAGCGGGGAACCCTATTAACCAAGAGACCCAGTACTTC.

This rearrangement joins TRBV7-2 to TRBJ2-1; a weak D match, TRBD2 (7 bases). V was shortened by 1 base and J by 8 bases, with 18 bases between the two germline ends. Germline V CDR1 and CDR2: SGHTA, FQGNSA. The CDR3 loop spans 16 amino acids. CDR3 protein: CASSLGRGPPRDEQFF. The CDR3 coding sequence is TGTGCCAGCAGCTTAGGGCGGGGGCCACCCCGGGATGAGCAGTTCTTC.

The V call is TRBV20-1, the J call TRBJ2-3; D unclear. The CDR3 is made up of 10 amino acids. V was cut by 4 bases and J by 6 bases, with 5 bases left in between. Germline V gene lookup returns CDR1 DFQATT and CDR2 SNEGSKA (reference sequence). CDR3 nucleotide sequence: TGCAGTGCTAAGCTCGATACGCAGTATTTT. The encoded protein is CSAKLDTQYF.

The rearrangement uses TRBV30 and TRBJ1-4; TRBD1 is a possible D gene (6 bases). Germline CDR1 and CDR2: GTSNPN and SVGIG (reference sequence). The V end lost 0 bases, the J end lost 8 bases, and 16 bases lay between the germline ends. The CDR3 totals 15 residues. As DNA, the CDR3 is TGTGCCTGGAGTGTACGGGGGGGCTACTACGAAAAACTGTTTTTT. Its translation is CAWSVRGGYYEKLFF. The full variable domain, in which reference TRBV30 and TRBJ1-4 provide the parts outside the CDR3, is SQTIHQWPATLVQPVGSPLSLECTVEGTSNPNLYWYRQAAGRGLQLLFYSVGIGQISSEVPQNLSASRPQDRQFILSSKKLLLSDSGFYLCAWSVRGGYYEKLFFGSGTQLSVL.

The J gene is TRBJ2-1, the V gene TRBV28; 13 nucleotides align to TRBD2. The CDR3 length is 19 residues. Germline V gene data show CDR1 as MDHEN and CDR2 as SYDVKM. J lost 4 bases, V lost 3 bases, and 12 bases had no gene match. In DNA, the CDR3 is TGTGCCAGCAGTTTTTTGGGACTAGCGGGATCGGGGATATACAATGAGCAGTTCTTC. Protein sequence: CASSFLGLAGSGIYNEQFF.

The chain recombines TRBV27 with TRBJ2-7; 7 bases line up with TRBD1. The V and J ends lost 8 bases and 5 bases, in that order; junction bases with no gene match: 18. Germline V gene sequence: CDR1 MNHEY, CDR2 SMNVEV (reference sequence). This CDR3 contains 16 residues. The CDR3 sequence: CASRPNPQGRIHEQYF. The CDR3 DNA sequence: TGTGCCAGCCGACCTAACCCACAGGGGCGAATTCACGAGCAGTACTTC.

The chain has TRBV14 and TRBJ1-2; D uncertain. The germline V gene encodes CDR1 SGHDN and CDR2 FVKESK. Between the trimmed V and J ends, which lost 4 bases and 6 bases, there was a span of 12 bases. The CDR3 runs to 13 residues. CDR3 loop: CASSLRGGHGYTF. The CDR3 DNA sequence: TGTGCCAGCAGCCTACGTGGAGGACATGGCTACACCTTC.

The rearrangement uses TRBV18 and TRBJ2-7; TRBD2 might be the D (6 bases). The V end was cut by 3 bases, the J end by 0 bases, with 6 bases between. In germline, CDR1 is KGHSH, CDR2 LQKENI. The CDR3 sequence is 13 residues long. The CDR3 DNA follows: TGTGCCAGCTCACCCGGGAGCTCCTACGAGCAGTACTTC. Translated, it gives CASSPGSSYEQYF.

A remark on this clone: One end of the junction does not line up with germline, which may come from a read error. V usage is TRBV6-5 and J usage is TRBJ1-2, with TRBD1 matching over 9 bases. The CDR3 loop spans 15 amino acids. Germline V gene data show CDR1 as MNHEY and CDR2 as SVGAGI. CDR3 sequence: CASSQTGGKRHGYPF. CDR3 sequence (DNA): TGTGCCAGCAGTCAGACAGGGGGAAAGCGTCATGGCTACCCCTTC.

This clone was counted only a few times. The chain is built from TRBV27 and TRBJ2-7, with D tentatively TRBD1 (6 bases). The CDR3 totals 16 residues. V was cut by 6 bases and J by 3 bases, with 21 bases left in between. In germline, CDR1 is MNHEY, CDR2 SMNVEV (reference sequence). The CDR3 DNA reads TGTGCCAGCAGCCCGCACGGAAGGGGGTGGCGCTACGAGCAGTACTTC. This translates into CASSPHGRGWRYEQYF.

The rearrangement links TRBV2 to TRBJ1-1, with D tentatively TRBD1 (5 bases). Trimming removed 6 bases from V and 5 bases from J, with 13 bases in between. Looked up from germline, CDR1 is SNHLY and CDR2 is FYNNEI. The CDR3 is 13 residues long. The CDR3 nucleotides are TGTGCCAGCAGCTCCCCAGGACAAACTGAAGCTTTCTTT. Protein product: CASSSPGQTEAFF.

The chain employs TRBV21-1 and TRBJ2-7; TRBD2 was called by the table and not checked on the DNA. TRBV21-1 is described as a pseudogene. The CDR3 sequence is 13 residues long. The CDR3: CASSKKEGNEQYF. In DNA form, the CDR3 reads TGTGCCAGCAGCAAAAAAGAGGGTAACGAGCAGTACTTC.

This clone was recorded once. One end of the junction fails to match germline, which may point to a read error. The chain has TRBV6-1 and TRBJ2-7; 9 bases are shared with TRBD1. The CDR3 is 19 residues long. In germline, CDR1 is MNHNS, CDR2 SASEGT. The CDR3 nucleotides read TGTGCCAGCAGTGAAGCGGGACGGGACAGGGCGACACCCTCCTGCGAGCAGTACTTC. It specifies CASSEAGRDRATPSCEQYF.

The chain couples TRBV6-1 to TRBJ1-2; TRBD1 aligns across 8 bases. The CDR3 covers 15 residues. CDR1 MNHNS and CDR2 SASEGT come from the germline V gene. With 4 bases clipped from V and 7 bases from J, the junction kept 11 bases outside the gene matches. The CDR3 loop is CASSGGGGQGAGYTF. CDR3 bases: TGTGCCAGCAGTGGGGGTGGGGGTCAGGGGGCTGGCTACACCTTC.

The chain employs TRBV6-1 and TRBJ2-7; D remains unclear. Germline loops: CDR1 MNHNS, CDR2 SASEGT. The length of the CDR3 is 13 residues. Trimming left V 9 bases short and J 2 bases short, with 14 bases between. CDR3: CARIDKKTYEQYF. The CDR3 DNA reads as TGTGCCAGGATAGACAAGAAAACCTACGAGCAGTACTTC.

The V gene is TRBV6-5, the J gene TRBJ2-2; perhaps TRBD2 as D (5 bases). The CDR3 totals 16 residues. Looked up from germline, CDR1 is MNHEY and CDR2 is SVGAGI. V shed 0 bases and J shed 6 bases, with 14 bases lying between them. The CDR3 DNA sequence: TGTGCCAGCAGTTACTCGAGAGGGCCGGGCGCCGGGGAGCTGTTTTTT. It translates to CASSYSRGPGAGELFF.

This clone was observed a single time. The gene calls are TRBV27 and TRBJ2-7, with 7 bases matching TRBD2. Germline V gene lookup returns CDR1 MNHEY and CDR2 SMNVEV (reference sequence). The CDR3 extends over 15 amino acids. Trimming cost V 6 bases and J 2 bases; bases outside gene matches: 10. CDR3 region: CASRRVGGSPYEQYF. The DNA for the CDR3 is TGTGCCAGCAGACGTGTGGGAGGGAGCCCCTACGAGCAGTACTTC.

The genes are TRBV11-2 and TRBJ1-1, with TRBD1 identical over 7 bases. The V gene end was trimmed by 2 bases and the J gene end by 3 bases; junction bases not matched to a gene: 9. CDR1 is SGHAT and CDR2 is FQNNGV in the germline V gene. The CDR3 totals 16 residues. This chain's CDR3 is CASSLRRQGKDTEAFF. CDR3 sequence (DNA): TGTGCCAGCAGCTTACGCCGACAGGGTAAGGACACTGAAGCTTTCTTT.

The chain recombines TRBV14 with TRBJ2-3, with D maybe TRBD2 (6 bases). Trimming pared 2 bases from V and 2 bases from J, leaving 11 bases between. Germline CDR1 SGHDN, CDR2 FVKESK. This CDR3 region has 15 residues. The CDR3 coding sequence is TGTGCCAGCAGCCAAACGGGACTTCTCACAGATACGCAGTATTTT. Translating gives CASSQTGLLTDTQYF.

V and J are TRBV4-1 and TRBJ1-1, with TRBD1 matching over 7 bases. The CDR3 has 17 amino acids. The V gene's germline CDR1 is MGHRA and CDR2 YSYEKL. J was trimmed by 0 bases and V by 1 base; bases with no gene match: 8. The CDR3 sequence: CASSQALLGQLNTEAFF. The CDR3 DNA follows: TGCGCCAGCAGCCAAGCCCTTTTGGGACAGTTGAACACTGAAGCTTTCTTT.

V is TRBV7-9 and J is TRBJ2-5; TRBD1 aligns across 11 bases. Germline V lookup: CDR1 SEHNR, CDR2 FQNEAQ (reference sequence). This CDR3 has 17 amino acids. Germline trimming cut 1 base from V and 1 base from J; bases unmatched to any gene: 5. This CDR3 is CASSLVDRGRAQETQYF. The CDR3 region has the DNA TGTGCCAGCAGCTTAGTGGACAGGGGGCGAGCCCAAGAGACCCAGTACTTC.

The J gene is TRBJ1-1, the V gene TRBV25-1, with a possible D match to TRBD1 (5 bases). V lost 3 bases, J lost 6 bases, and 8 bases lay in between. Germline CDR1 MGHDK, CDR2 SYGVNS. This CDR3 contains 12 residues. As DNA, the CDR3 is TGTGCCAGCAGTGACGGGACTTCTGAAGCTTTCTTT. This translates into CASSDGTSEAFF.

V and J are TRBV6-5 and TRBJ2-1; 7 bases agree with TRBD1. Germline V gives CDR1 MNHEY, CDR2 SVGAGI. The V and J ends lost 7 bases and 10 bases, in that order; junction bases with no gene match: 7. The CDR3 loop spans 12 amino acids. This chain's CDR3 is CASTGWDREQFF. In DNA form, the CDR3 reads TGTGCCAGCACCGGGTGGGACAGAGAGCAGTTCTTC.

The chain combines TRBV5-6 with TRBJ2-1, with a tentative D call TRBD1 (6 bases). V lost 3 bases, J lost 5 bases, and 21 bases lay in between. Germline CDR1 is SGHDT and CDR2 is YYEEEE. The CDR3 is 17 residues long. The CDR3 protein is CASSSPFGTRRNNEQFF. CDR3 nucleotide sequence: TGTGCCAGCAGCTCCCCCTTTGGGACACGAAGAAACAATGAGCAGTTCTTC.